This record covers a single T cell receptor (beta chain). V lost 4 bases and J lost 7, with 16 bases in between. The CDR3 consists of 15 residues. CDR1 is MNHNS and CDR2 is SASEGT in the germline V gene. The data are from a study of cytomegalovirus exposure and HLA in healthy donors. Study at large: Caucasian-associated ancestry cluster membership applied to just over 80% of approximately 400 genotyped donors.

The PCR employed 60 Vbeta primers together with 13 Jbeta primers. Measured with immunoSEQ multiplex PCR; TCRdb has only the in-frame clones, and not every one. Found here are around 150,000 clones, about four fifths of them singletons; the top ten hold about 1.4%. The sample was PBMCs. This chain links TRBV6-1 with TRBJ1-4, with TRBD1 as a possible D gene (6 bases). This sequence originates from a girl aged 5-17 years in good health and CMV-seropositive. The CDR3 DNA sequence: TGTGCCAGCAGTGCTGGGCTGAGACAGGCTGAAAAACTGTTTTTT. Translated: CASSAGLRQAEKLFF.